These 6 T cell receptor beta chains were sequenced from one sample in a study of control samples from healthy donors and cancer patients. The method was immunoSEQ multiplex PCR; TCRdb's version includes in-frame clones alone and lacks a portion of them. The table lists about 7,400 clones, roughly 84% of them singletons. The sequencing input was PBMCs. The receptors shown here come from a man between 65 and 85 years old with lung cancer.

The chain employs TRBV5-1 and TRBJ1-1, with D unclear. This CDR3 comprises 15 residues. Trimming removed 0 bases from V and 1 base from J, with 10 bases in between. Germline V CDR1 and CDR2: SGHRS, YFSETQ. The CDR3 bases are TGCGCCAGCAGCTTGGATATTGCCAGGAACACTGAAGCTTTCTTT. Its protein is CASSLDIARNTEAFF.

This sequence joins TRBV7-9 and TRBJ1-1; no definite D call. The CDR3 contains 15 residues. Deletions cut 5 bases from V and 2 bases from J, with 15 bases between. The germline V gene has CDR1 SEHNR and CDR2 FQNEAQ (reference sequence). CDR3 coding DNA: TGTGCCAGCAGCCCTACAGCGATACTTAACACTGAAGCTTTCTTT. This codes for CASSPTAILNTEAFF.

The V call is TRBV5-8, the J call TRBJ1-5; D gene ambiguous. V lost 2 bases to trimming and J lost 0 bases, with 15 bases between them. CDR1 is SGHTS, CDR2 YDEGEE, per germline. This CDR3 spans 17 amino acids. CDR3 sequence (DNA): TGTGCCAGCAGCTTAATTAGGTTCACAGATAGCAATCAGCCCCAGCATTTT. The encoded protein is CASSLIRFTDSNQPQHF.

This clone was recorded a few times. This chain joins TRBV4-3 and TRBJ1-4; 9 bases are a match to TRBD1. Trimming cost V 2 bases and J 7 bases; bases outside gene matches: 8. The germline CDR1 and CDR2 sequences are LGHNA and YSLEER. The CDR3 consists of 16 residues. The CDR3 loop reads CASSQLTGTGTEKLFF. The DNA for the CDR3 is TGCGCCAGCAGCCAACTTACCGGGACAGGGACTGAAAAACTGTTTTTT.

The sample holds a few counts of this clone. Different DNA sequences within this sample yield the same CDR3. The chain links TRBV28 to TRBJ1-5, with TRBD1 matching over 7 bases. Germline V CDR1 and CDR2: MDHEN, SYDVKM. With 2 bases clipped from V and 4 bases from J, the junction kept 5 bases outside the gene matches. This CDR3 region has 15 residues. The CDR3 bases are TGTGCCAGCAGTTTAAGACAGGGAGGGAATCAGCCCCAGCATTTT. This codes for CASSLRQGGNQPQHF.

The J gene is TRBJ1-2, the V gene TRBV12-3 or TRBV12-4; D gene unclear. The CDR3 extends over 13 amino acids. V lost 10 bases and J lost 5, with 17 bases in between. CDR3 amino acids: CANERGGGYGYTF. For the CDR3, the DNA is TGTGCCAACGAGAGAGGAGGAGGATATGGCTACACCTTC.